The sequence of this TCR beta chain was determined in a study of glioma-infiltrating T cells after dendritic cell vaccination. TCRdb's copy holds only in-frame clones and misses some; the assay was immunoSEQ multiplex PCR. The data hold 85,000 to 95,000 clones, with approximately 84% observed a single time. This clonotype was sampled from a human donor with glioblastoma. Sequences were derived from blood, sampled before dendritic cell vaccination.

Here the CDR3 DNA reads TGCGCCAGCAGCCAAGCACCGGGACACCTACAATACAATGAGCAGTTCTTC. Translation gives CASSQAPGHLQYNEQFF. This chain joins TRBV4-1 and TRBJ2-1; a possible D gene is TRBD1 (6 bases). V lost 1 base, J lost 4 bases, and 17 bases lay in between. CDR1 and CDR2 (germline): MGHRA, YSYEKL. The CDR3 has 17 amino acids.